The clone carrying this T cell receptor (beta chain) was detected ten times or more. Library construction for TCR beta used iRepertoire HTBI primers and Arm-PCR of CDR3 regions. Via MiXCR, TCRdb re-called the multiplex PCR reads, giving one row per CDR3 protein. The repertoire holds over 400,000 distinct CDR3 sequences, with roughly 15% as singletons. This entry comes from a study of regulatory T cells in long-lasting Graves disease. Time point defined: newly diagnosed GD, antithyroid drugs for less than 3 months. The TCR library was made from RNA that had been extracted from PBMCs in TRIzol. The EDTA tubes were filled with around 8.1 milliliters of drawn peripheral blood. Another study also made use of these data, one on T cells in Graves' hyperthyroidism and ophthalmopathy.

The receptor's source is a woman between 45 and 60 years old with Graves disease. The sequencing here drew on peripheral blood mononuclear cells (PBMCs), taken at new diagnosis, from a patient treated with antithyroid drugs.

As DNA, the CDR3 is TGTGCTAGTGGTCGAGGGGTAGGGGATGACACGCAGTATTTT. Its translation is CASGRGVGDDTQYF. V usage is TRBV12-5 and J usage is TRBJ2-3; D may be TRBD1 or TRBD2 (5 bases each). The germline gives CDR1 LGHNT, CDR2 FRNRAP. Trimming cost V 5 bases and J 9 bases, with 18 bases left between them. The CDR3 extends over 14 amino acids.